The entry that follows covers one T cell receptor (beta chain) sequence. The sample is drawn from a study of T cell responses to AZD1222 COVID-19 vaccine. Generated by immunoSEQ multiplex PCR, the TCRdb table keeps only in-frame clones and is missing some. The sample records roughly 150,000 clones, 85% to 95% being singletons. Trimming took 0 bases from V and 3 from J, leaving 12 bases between them. CDR1 and CDR2 (germline): SGHRS, YFSETQ. The length of the CDR3 is 15 residues. This receptor was identified in an adult in good health. This chain connects TRBV5-1 to TRBJ1-1; D not certain. Sample: peripheral blood, taken on day 0 of AZD1222 vaccination. The chain's CDR3 is CASSLGVGRDTEAFF. In DNA, the CDR3 is TGCGCCAGCAGCTTGGGGGTCGGGCGGGACACTGAAGCTTTCTTT.